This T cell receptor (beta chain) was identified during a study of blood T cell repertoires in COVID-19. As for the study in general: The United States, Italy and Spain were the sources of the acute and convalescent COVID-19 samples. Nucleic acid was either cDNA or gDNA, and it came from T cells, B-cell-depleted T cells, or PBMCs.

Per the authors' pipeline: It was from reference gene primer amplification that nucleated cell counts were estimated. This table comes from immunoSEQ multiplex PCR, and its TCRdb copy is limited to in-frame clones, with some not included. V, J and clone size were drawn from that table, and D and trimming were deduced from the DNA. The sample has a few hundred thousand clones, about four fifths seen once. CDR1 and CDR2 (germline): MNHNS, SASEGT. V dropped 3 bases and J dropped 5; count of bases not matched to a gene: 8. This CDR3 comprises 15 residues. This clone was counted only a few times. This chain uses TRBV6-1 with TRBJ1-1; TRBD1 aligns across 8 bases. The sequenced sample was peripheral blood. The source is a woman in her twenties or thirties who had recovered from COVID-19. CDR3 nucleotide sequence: TGTGCCAGCAGTGAGGCGGACAGGGAAAGAACTGAAGCTTTCTTT. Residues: CASSEADRERTEAFF.